One TCR beta chain is described in this entry. The record originates from a study of blood T cell repertoires in COVID-19. Study overall: Nucleic acid was either cDNA or gDNA, and it came from T cells, B-cell-depleted T cells, or PBMCs.

Study processing details: Amplification of reference gene primers was used by the study to estimate nucleated cell counts. Only in-frame clones appear in the TCRdb table, and some are missing; sequencing was by immunoSEQ multiplex PCR. V, J and clone size are those of that table, while D and trimming were read from the DNA. The table has over 250,000 clones, about nine tenths seen once. J was trimmed by 2 bases and V by 5 bases; bases with no gene match: 7. Per the germline V gene, CDR1 is SEHNR and CDR2 is FQNEAQ (reference sequence). CDR3 length: 16 residues. This clonotype was obtained from a woman between 55 and 75 years old with acute or convalescent COVID-19. The chain has TRBV7-9 and TRBJ2-2, with 8 bases that match TRBD1. Sequencing was done on a sample of peripheral blood. As DNA, the CDR3 is TGTGCCAGCAGCCATTCAGGGGGCCCAAACACCGGGGAGCTGTTTTTT. Its protein product is CASSHSGGPNTGELFF.